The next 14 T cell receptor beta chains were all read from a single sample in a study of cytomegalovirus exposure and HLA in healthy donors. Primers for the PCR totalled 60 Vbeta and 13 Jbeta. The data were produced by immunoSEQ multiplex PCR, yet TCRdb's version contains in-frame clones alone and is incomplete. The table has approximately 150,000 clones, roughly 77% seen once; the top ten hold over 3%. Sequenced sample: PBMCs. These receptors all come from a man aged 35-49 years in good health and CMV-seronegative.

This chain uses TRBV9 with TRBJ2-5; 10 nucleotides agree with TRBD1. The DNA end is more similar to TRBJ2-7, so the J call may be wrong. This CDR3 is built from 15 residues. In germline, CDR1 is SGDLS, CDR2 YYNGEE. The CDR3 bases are TGTGCCAGCAGCGTAAGTGACAGGGGGCCGTACGAGCAGTACTTC. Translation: CASSVSDRGPYEQYF.

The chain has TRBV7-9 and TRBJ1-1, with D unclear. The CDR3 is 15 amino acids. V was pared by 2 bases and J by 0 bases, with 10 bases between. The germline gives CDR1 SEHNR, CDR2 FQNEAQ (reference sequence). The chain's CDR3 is CASSLPWAVNTEAFF. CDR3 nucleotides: TGTGCCAGCAGCTTACCATGGGCCGTGAACACTGAAGCTTTCTTT.

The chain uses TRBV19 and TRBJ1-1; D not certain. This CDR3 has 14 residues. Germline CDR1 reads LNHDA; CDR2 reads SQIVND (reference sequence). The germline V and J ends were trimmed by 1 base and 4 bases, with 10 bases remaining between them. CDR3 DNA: TGTGCCAGTAGTATAGGCGGGCTTCGCACTGAAGCTTTCTTT. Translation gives CASSIGGLRTEAFF.

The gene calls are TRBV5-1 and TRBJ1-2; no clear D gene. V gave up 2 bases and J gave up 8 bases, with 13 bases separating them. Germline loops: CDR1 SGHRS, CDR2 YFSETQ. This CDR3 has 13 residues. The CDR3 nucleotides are TGCGCCAGCAGCTTATCCACAGCGGAAGGCTACACCTTC. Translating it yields CASSLSTAEGYTF. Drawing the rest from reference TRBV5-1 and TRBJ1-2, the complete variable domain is KAGVTQTPRYLIKTRGQQVTLSCSPISGHRSVSWYQQTPGQGLQFLFEYFSETQRNKGNFPGRFSGRQFSNSRSEMNVSTLELGDSALYLCASSLSTAEGYTFGSGTRLTVV.

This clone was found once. The CDR3 region is CASSPTGRASYEQYF. CDR3 DNA: TGTGCCAGCAGCCCAACTGGGCGGGCCTCCTACGAGCAGTACTTC. The V gene is TRBV7-3, the J gene TRBJ2-7; tentatively, D is TRBD2 (5 bases). Germline-derived CDR1 and CDR2 are SGHTA and FQGTGA. CDR3 length equals 15 residues. Trimming took 5 bases from V and 0 from J, leaving 14 bases between them.

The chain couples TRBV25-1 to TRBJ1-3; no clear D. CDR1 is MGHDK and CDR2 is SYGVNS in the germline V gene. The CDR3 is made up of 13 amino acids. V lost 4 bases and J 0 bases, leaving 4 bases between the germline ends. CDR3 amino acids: CASSVSSGNTIYF. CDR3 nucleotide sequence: TGTGCCAGCAGTGTGAGCTCTGGAAACACCATATATTTT. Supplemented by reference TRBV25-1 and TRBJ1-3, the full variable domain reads EADIYQTPRYLVIGTGKKITLECSQTMGHDKMYWYQQDPGMELHLIHYSYGVNSTEKGDLSSESTVSRIRTEHFPLTLESARPSHTSQYLCASSVSSGNTIYFGEGSWLTVV.

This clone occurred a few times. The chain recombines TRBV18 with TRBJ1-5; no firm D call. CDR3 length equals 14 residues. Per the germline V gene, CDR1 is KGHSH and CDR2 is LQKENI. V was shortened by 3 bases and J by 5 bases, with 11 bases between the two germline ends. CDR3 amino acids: CASSPWATDQPQHF. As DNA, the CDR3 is TGTGCCAGCTCACCCTGGGCAACCGATCAGCCCCAGCATTTT. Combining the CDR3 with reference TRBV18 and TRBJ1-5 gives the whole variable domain NAGVMQNPRHLVRRRGQEARLRCSPMKGHSHVYWYRQLPEEGLKFMVYLQKENIIDESGMPKERFSAEFPKEGPSILRIQQVVRGDSAAYFCASSPWATDQPQHFGDGTRLSIL.

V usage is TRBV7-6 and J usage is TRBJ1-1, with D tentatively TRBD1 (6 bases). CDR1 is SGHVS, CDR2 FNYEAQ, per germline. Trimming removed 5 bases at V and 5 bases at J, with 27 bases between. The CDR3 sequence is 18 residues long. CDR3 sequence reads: CASSPFGFSGGAETEAFF. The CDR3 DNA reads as TGTGCCAGCAGCCCGTTCGGGTTCTCTGGGGGGGCGGAAACTGAAGCTTTCTTT. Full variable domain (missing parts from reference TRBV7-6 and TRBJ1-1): GAGVSQSPRYKVTKRGQDVALRCDPISGHVSLYWYRQALGQGPEFLTYFNYEAQQDKSGLPNDRFSAERPEGSISTLTIQRTEQRDSAMYRCASSPFGFSGGAETEAFFGQGTRLTVV.

DNA of the CDR3: TGTGCCAGCAGACTCAGGGTTTGGCAGCCCCAGCATTTT. This sequence encodes CASRLRVWQPQHF. The J gene is TRBJ1-5, the V gene TRBV6-1, with a weak D call TRBD1 (5 bases). CDR3 length: 13 residues. The V end lost 6 bases, the J end lost 7 bases, and 13 bases lay between the germline ends. In germline, CDR1 is MNHNS, CDR2 SASEGT.

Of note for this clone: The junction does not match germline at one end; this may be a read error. DNA for the CDR3: TGCGCCAGCAGCCAAGGGGACAGGATACGCTTC. The encoded protein is CASSQGDRIRF. V gene TRBV4-1 combines with J gene TRBJ2-7; TRBD1 matches at 8 bases. Looked up from germline, CDR1 is MGHRA and CDR2 is YSYEKL. This CDR3 comprises 11 residues.

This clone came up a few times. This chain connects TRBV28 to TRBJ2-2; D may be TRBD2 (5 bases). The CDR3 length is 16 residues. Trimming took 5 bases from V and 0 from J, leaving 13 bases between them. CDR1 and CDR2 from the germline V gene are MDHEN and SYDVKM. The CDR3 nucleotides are TGTGCCAGCAGTGATCCAGCGGAGGCGAACACCGGGGAGCTGTTTTTT. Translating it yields CASSDPAEANTGELFF. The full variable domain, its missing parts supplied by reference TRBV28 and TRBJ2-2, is DVKVTQSSRYLVKRTGEKVFLECVQDMDHENMFWYRQDPGLGLRLIYFSYDVKMKEKGDIPEGYSVSREKKERFSLILESASTNQTSMYLCASSDPAEANTGELFFGEGSRLTVL.

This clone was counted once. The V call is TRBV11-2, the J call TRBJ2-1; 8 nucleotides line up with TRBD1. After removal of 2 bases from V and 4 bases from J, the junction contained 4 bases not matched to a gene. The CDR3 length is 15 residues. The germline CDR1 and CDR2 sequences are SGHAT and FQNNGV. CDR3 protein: CASSLNRQGYNEQFF. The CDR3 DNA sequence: TGTGCCAGCAGCTTAAACAGACAGGGGTACAATGAGCAGTTCTTC.

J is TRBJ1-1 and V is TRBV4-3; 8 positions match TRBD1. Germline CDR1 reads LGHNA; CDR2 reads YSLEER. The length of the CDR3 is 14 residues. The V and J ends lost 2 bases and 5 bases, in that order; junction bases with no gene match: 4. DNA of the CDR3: TGCGCCAGCAGCCAAACAGGGGGATGGACTGAAGCTTTCTTT. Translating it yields CASSQTGGWTEAFF.

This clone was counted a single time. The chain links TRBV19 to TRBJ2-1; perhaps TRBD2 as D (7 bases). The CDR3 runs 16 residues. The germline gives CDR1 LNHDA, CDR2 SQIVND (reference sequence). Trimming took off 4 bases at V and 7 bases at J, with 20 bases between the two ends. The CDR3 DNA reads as TGTGCCAGTAGTACCTATACTGGAGGGGGGGTAAATGAGCAGTTCTTC. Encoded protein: CASSTYTGGGVNEQFF.